This TCR beta chain was obtained from a study of shared clonotypes between healthy human individuals. The CDR3 consists of 13 residues. Germline V gene lookup returns CDR1 GTSNPN and CDR2 SVGIG (reference sequence). V was cut by 1 base and J by 5 bases, with 11 bases left in between. Clones were sequenced by immunoSEQ multiplex PCR, and TCRdb holds only the in-frame ones, with some missing. The sample comprises around 990,000 clones, 60% to 85% of which are singletons, and 0.89% rests with the top ten. V usage is TRBV30 and J usage is TRBJ1-2; D gene unclear. The receptor comes from a man between 18 and 29 years old in good health. Some clones in this sample may be carry-over from other donors' samples. Sequenced: memory CD4+ T cells from PBMCs. Specified subset: CD45RA-negative fraction. This CDR3 reads CAWSGKQFYGYTF. The CDR3 DNA is TGTGCCTGGAGTGGAAAACAGTTTTATGGCTACACCTTC.